The source of this T cell receptor (beta chain) is a study of OX40 agonist ivuxolimab in advanced cancers. Study context: With ivuxolimab, an agonistic anti-OX40 (CD134) antibody, patients were treated.

Germline V gene data show CDR1 as MNHEY and CDR2 as SMNVEV (reference sequence). Trimming took off 6 bases at V and 10 bases at J, with 13 bases between the two ends. The CDR3 contains 12 residues. The table came from immunoSEQ multiplex PCR; TCRdb's copy has only in-frame clones and leaves some out. The sample holds about 45,000 clones; 84% are singletons and the top ten take 2.6%. This clone was observed a few times. This receptor was identified in an adult with an advanced solid tumor such as melanoma, head and neck, liver or kidney cancer. The sample in question was CD4+ or CD8+ T cells sorted from blood, obtained in a trial of the OX40 agonist ivuxolimab. The gene calls are TRBV27 and TRBJ2-1, with a weak D call TRBD2 (7 bases). The CDR3 sequence is CASRMRGGEQFF. The CDR3 region has the DNA TGTGCCAGCAGAATGAGGGGGGGGGAGCAGTTCTTC.